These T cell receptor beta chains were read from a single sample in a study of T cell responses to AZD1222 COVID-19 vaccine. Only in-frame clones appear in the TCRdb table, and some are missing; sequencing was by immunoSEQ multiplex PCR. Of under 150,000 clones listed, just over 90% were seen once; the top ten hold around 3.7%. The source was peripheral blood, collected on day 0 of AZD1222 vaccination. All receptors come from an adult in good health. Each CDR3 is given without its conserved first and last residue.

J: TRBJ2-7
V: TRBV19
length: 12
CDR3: ASTEGGSSYEQY

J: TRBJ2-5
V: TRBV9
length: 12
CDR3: ASSRGTSRETQY

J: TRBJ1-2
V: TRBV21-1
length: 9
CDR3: ASSKRRRIP

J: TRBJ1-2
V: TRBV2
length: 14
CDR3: ASSGPKQGVNLGYT

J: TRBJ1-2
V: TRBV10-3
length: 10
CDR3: AIKGAGNGYT

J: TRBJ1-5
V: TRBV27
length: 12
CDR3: ASWGFRLNQPQH

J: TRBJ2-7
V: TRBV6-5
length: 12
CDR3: ASQTNTLAYEQY

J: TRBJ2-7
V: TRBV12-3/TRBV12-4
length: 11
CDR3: ASSPRGPYEQY

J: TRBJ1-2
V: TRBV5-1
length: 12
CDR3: ASSSQGQGDGYT

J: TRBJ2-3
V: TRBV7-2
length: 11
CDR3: ASSGQVTDTQY

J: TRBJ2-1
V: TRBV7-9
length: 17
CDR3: ASSLNSGGPTWSYNEQF

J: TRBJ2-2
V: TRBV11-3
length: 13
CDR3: ASSSRDAQASELF

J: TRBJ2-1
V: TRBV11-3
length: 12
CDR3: ASSFVGASNEQF

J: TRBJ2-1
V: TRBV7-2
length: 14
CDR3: ASSLQSGTIGGEQF

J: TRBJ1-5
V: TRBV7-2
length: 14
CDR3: ASSLTGAGNNQPQH

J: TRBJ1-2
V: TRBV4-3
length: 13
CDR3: ASSQDHGVDYGYT